This is a list of T cell receptor beta chains from one sample in a study of blood T cells in healthy people across ages. TCRdb itself ran the 5' RACE reads through MiXCR, one entry per CDR3 protein. This sample carries 1,800,000 or so distinct CDR3 sequences, around 42% of them seen once, and the ten largest clones take 20% to 25%. Material for sequencing was blood. The receptors here all came from a human donor in good health. The CDR3 runs from the conserved cysteine through the conserved F or W. A D gene is named only where the DNA matches it firmly. Size is omitted from some rows. Given values are once, few, many or a class for expanded clones.

v_gene	d_gene	abundance	j_gene	CDR3nt	CDR3aa
TRBV20-1	TRBD1	few	TRBJ2-7	TGCAGTGCTAGTCCGGGACAGGGTTACTACGAGCAGTACTTC	CSASPGQGYYEQYF
TRBV3-1	TRBD1	-	TRBJ1-5	TGTGCCAGCAGCCCCAGGGGGGCGAACTATCAGCCCCAGCATTTT	CASSPRGANYQPQHF
TRBV6-1	-	-	TRBJ2-1	TGTGCCAGCAGCCCTCCCCGCTCAGGTCCTTGGGATTACAATGAGCAGTTCTTC	CASSPPRSGPWDYNEQFF
TRBV20-1	-	few	TRBJ1-4	TGCAGTGCTAGGGAGTCGCCTACTAATGAAAAACTGTTTTTT	CSARESPTNEKLFF
TRBV27	-	-	TRBJ1-2	TGTGCCAGCATGCGGGGGTTCGGCTATGGCTACACCTTC	CASMRGFGYGYTF
TRBV4-3	TRBD1	-	TRBJ2-2	TGCGCCAGCAGCCAATACAGGGGCGGCACCGGGGAGCTGTTTTTT	CASSQYRGGTGELFF
TRBV20-1	TRBD2	-	TRBJ2-3	TGCCGTGCTAGCGGCGGGAGGAGCACAGATACGCAGTATTTT	CRASGGRSTDTQYF
TRBV7-8	-	-	TRBJ2-1	TGTGCCAGCAGCTCCAACTCTCCGACGCGCTCCTACAATGAGCAGTTCTTC	CASSSNSPTRSYNEQFF
TRBV29-1	-	-	TRBJ1-2	TGCAGCGTCATGGGGGGCAACTATGGCTACACCTTC	CSVMGGNYGYTF
TRBV29-1	-	-	TRBJ2-2	TGCAGTTTTAGGTCTATCACCGGGGAGCTGTTTTTT	CSFRSITGELFF
TRBV27	TRBD2	-	TRBJ2-7	TGTGCCAGCAGTTTATCGGGTAGCGGGGAGTACGAGCAGTACTTC	CASSLSGSGEYEQYF
TRBV4-1	-	-	TRBJ2-6	TGCGCCAGCAGCCTACATGGTGCTGGGGCCAACGTCCTGACTTTC	CASSLHGAGANVLTF
TRBV25-1	TRBD1	-	TRBJ1-2	TGTGCCAGCAACCAGGGGGATTTCGGAGGCTACACCTTC	CASNQGDFGGYTF